This T cell receptor (beta chain) was recorded in a study of T cell responses to AZD1222 COVID-19 vaccine. Study-wide results and caveats: Spike-specific TCR breadth rose after two AZD1222 doses, and depth rose as well. Females outnumbered males among donors, who were mostly white British; clonal diversity was possibly underestimated. Scientists sampled the repertoires only once the peak T cell response had passed.

Measured with immunoSEQ multiplex PCR; TCRdb has only the in-frame clones, and not every one. The data hold 90,000 to 120,000 clones, with 75% to 95% observed a single time. Of note for this clone: Its target is not known.

This specimen consisted of peripheral blood, obtained 28 days after the second AZD1222 dose. The sequence was collected from an adult who received the AZD1222 COVID-19 vaccine.

CDR3 nucleotide sequence: TGTGCCAGCAGCTCAGACCGGGACAGGGGAGGCAATGAGCAGTTCTTC. It codes for CASSSDRDRGGNEQFF. The chain recombines TRBV7-2 with TRBJ2-1, with 10 bases aligning to TRBD1. CDR3 length: 16 residues. Germline loops: CDR1 SGHTA, CDR2 FQGNSA. J was trimmed by 6 bases and V by 4 bases; bases with no gene match: 9.